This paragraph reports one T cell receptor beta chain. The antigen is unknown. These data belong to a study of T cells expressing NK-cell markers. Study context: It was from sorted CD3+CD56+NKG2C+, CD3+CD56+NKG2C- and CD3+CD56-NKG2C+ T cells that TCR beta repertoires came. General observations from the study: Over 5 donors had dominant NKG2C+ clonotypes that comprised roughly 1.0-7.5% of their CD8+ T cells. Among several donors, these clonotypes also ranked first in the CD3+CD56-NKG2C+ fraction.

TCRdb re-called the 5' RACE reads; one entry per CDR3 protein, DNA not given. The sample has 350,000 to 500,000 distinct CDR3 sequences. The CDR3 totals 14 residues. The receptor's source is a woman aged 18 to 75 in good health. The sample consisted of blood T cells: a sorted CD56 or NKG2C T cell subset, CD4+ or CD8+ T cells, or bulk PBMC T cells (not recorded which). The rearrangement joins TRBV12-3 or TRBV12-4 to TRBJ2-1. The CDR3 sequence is CASIGGRSYNEQFF.